This T cell receptor (beta chain) originates from a study of T cells in Graves' hyperthyroidism and ophthalmopathy. Study background: Staff took peripheral blood when the initial diagnosis was made, before any treatment began. Study-wide results and limits: Stable hyperthyroidism was separated from ophthalmopathy by a model based on 13 V-J features.

Using RNA transcripts as the source, TCR beta CDR3 regions were amplified. TCR CDR3 regions were first amplified by RT-PCR with HTBI primers. TCRdb itself ran the multiplex PCR reads through MiXCR, one entry per CDR3 protein. Of hundreds of thousands of distinct CDR3 sequences listed, approximately 20% were seen once; the top ten hold over 45%. Regarding this clonotype: Its antigen is unknown.

Exclusion followed for patients with uncontrolled infection, other autoimmune disease, pregnancy or lactation. PBMCs were derived from about 10 ml fresh peripheral blood. The CDR3 covers 17 residues. The germline gives CDR1 ENHRY, CDR2 SYGVKD. The V and J ends lost 0 bases and 0 bases respectively, with 12 bases between them. The specimen sequenced was blood. The receptor's source is a man in his forties with Graves' ophthalmopathy. The V gene is TRBV10-3, the J gene TRBJ1-3; D is unresolved. CDR3 region: CAISESNGPSSGNTIYF. The DNA of the CDR3 is TGTGCCATCAGTGAGTCGAATGGCCCGAGCTCTGGAAACACCATATATTTT.